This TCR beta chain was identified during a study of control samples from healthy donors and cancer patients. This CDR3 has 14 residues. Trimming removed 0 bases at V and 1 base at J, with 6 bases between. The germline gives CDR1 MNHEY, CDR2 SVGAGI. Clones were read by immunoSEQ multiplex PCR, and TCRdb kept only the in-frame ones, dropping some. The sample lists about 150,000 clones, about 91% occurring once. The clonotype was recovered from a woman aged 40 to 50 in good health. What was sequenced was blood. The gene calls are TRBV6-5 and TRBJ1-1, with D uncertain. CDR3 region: CASSYSYGNTEAFF. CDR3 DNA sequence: TGTGCCAGCAGTTACTCCTACGGGAACACTGAAGCTTTCTTT.